One T cell receptor beta chain is described in this entry. The CDR3 has 15 residues. The ends lost 7 bases at V and 8 bases at J; junction bases unmatched: 13. In germline, CDR1 is SNHLY, CDR2 FYNNEI. This sample was taken from a study of blood T cell repertoires in COVID-19. Overall study: Some COVID-19 samples were acute and others convalescent; all came from the United States, Italy and Spain. T cells, B-cell-depleted T cells, or PBMCs supplied cDNA or gDNA.

Per the original methods: Amplification of reference gene primers provided the estimated nucleated cell counts. Repertoires were generated with immunoSEQ multiplex PCR, while TCRdb's copy carries only in-frame clones and drops some. Clone size and V and J calls were adopted from that table, with D and trimming inferred from the DNA. Of about 39,000 clones listed, 76% are singletons. This chain connects TRBV2 to TRBJ2-1; 8 bases agree with TRBD2. The sequencing input was peripheral blood. The sequence came from a man older than 75 with acute or convalescent COVID-19. DNA for the CDR3: TGTGCCAGCAAGTTCGGACTAGCCGACCGGGATGAGCAGTTCTTC. Its translation is CASKFGLADRDEQFF.